Below are 23 T cell receptor beta chains sequenced from a single sample in a study of T cells expressing NK-cell markers. TCRdb processed the 5' RACE reads again and assigns one entry to each CDR3 protein, with no DNA. This table holds about 260,000 distinct CDR3 sequences. The source material was blood T cells: a sorted CD56 or NKG2C T cell subset, CD4+ or CD8+ T cells, or bulk PBMC T cells (not recorded which). The receptors were sampled from a man between 18 and 35 years old in good health.

This chain connects TRBV18 to TRBJ2-6; TCRdb designates TRBD1, a call that cannot be tested without DNA. The germline V gene has CDR1 KGHSH and CDR2 LQKENI. The CDR3 extends over 17 amino acids. This CDR3 is CASSPPRQYSGANVLTF.

This chain's CDR3 is CSAEQGVRETQYF. The chain is built from TRBV20-1 and TRBJ2-5; the D gene TCRdb calls, TRBD1, cannot be checked with no DNA. The V gene's germline CDR1 is DFQATT and CDR2 SNEGSKA (reference sequence). The CDR3 is 13 amino acids.

The chain is built from TRBV12-3 or TRBV12-4 and TRBJ2-1; lacking DNA, the TRBD1 call made by TCRdb goes unchecked. This CDR3 is 12 amino acids long. The CDR3: CASSLVQGEQFF.

The J gene is TRBJ1-1, the V gene TRBV24-1. The CDR3 runs 14 residues. Germline CDR1 KGHDR, CDR2 SFDVKD. The CDR3: CATSDSGRAYEAFF.

The chain is built from TRBV20-1 and TRBJ2-7; there is no DNA to check the TCRdb D call of TRBD2. CDR1 is DFQATT and CDR2 is SNEGSKA in the germline V gene (reference sequence). The CDR3 consists of 15 residues. This CDR3 is CSASGMTSGSSEQYF.

The chain is built from TRBV6-2 or TRBV6-3 and TRBJ2-1; TCRdb designates TRBD2, a call that cannot be tested without DNA. Germline V gives CDR1 MNHEY, CDR2 SVGEGT. This CDR3 is built from 16 residues. CDR3 loop: CASSPRGGSGYNEQFF.

The chain employs TRBV10-3 and TRBJ2-1. The length of the CDR3 is 14 residues. The germline V gene encodes CDR1 ENHRY and CDR2 SYGVKD. CDR3 protein: CAISELGAYNEQFF.

J is TRBJ2-4 and V is TRBV4-2; TCRdb proposes TRBD1, but this gene call is untestable without DNA. The CDR3 runs to 16 residues. CDR1 LGHNA and CDR2 YNFKEQ come from the germline V gene. CDR3 sequence reads: CASSQRPRESENIQYF.

The genes are TRBV5-1 and TRBJ2-3. CDR1 and CDR2 from the germline V gene are SGHRS and YFSETQ. CDR3 length: 14 amino acids. CDR3 amino acids: CASRRDLSTDTQYF.

The chain is built from TRBV11-2 and TRBJ2-2; TCRdb returns TRBD1, unconfirmable since there is no DNA. The CDR3 length is 16 residues. CDR1 and CDR2 from the germline V gene are SGHAT and FQNNGV. The CDR3 sequence: CASSSRLGGGTGELFF.

The chain employs TRBV28 and TRBJ2-5; there is no DNA to check the TCRdb D call of TRBD2. Germline V gene data show CDR1 as MDHEN and CDR2 as SYDVKM. The CDR3 loop spans 16 amino acids. The CDR3 sequence is CASSLSPPRQQETQYF.

The chain combines TRBV10-3 with TRBJ1-1; lacking DNA, the TRBD1 call made by TCRdb goes unchecked. The CDR3 has 11 residues. Germline-derived CDR1 and CDR2 are ENHRY and SYGVKD. The CDR3 loop is CAIMGREEAFF.

The rearrangement joins TRBV7-2 to TRBJ2-1; TCRdb's assignment of TRBD1 cannot be checked, as there is no DNA. This CDR3 has 15 residues. Germline V gene data show CDR1 as SGHTA and CDR2 as FQGNSA. CDR3 loop: CASSLVGRAHNEQFF.

V is TRBV18 and J is TRBJ2-5; the TCRdb D gene call, TRBD2, has no DNA to confirm it. CDR1 and CDR2 (germline): KGHSH, LQKENI. The CDR3 has 16 amino acids. CDR3 region: CASSPRLAETQETQYF.

The chain is built from TRBV6-2 or TRBV6-3 and TRBJ2-2; the TCRdb D gene call, TRBD1, has no DNA to confirm it. This CDR3 contains 15 residues. Looked up from germline, CDR1 is MNHEY and CDR2 is SVGEGT. The CDR3 sequence: CASSKTGGGTGELFF.

V and J are TRBV6-6 and TRBJ2-4. This CDR3 region has 12 residues. Germline CDR1 reads MNHNY; CDR2 reads SVGAGI (reference sequence). The CDR3 reads CASSYRKNIQYF.

The chain uses TRBV28 and TRBJ2-5; the TRBD1 assignment by TCRdb is unverifiable without DNA. The CDR3 runs to 17 residues. Germline V lookup: CDR1 MDHEN, CDR2 SYDVKM. CDR3 sequence: CASTPSRLRVYEETQYF.

The CDR3 region is CASSQVSGSIGELFF. The genes are TRBV3-1 and TRBJ2-2; with no DNA, the TCRdb D assignment of TRBD2 cannot be verified. CDR1 is LGHDT and CDR2 is YNNKEL in the germline V gene (reference sequence). CDR3 length: 15 amino acids.

The CDR3: CSVATGGESQPQHF. The V call is TRBV29-1, the J call TRBJ1-5; without DNA, the TCRdb call of TRBD1 cannot be checked. Germline loops: CDR1 SQVTM, CDR2 ANQGSEA. The CDR3 sequence is 14 residues long.

The genes are TRBV10-3 and TRBJ2-1. This CDR3 region has 15 residues. Germline CDR1 reads ENHRY; CDR2 reads SYGVKD. The chain's CDR3 is CAISEAANRYNEQFF.

The V gene is TRBV6-2 or TRBV6-3, the J gene TRBJ2-2; without DNA, the TCRdb call of TRBD1 cannot be checked. This CDR3 is 13 amino acids long. CDR1 is MNHEY, CDR2 SVGEGT, per germline. The CDR3: CASSEWGAGELFF.

V usage is TRBV15 and J usage is TRBJ2-1; there is no DNA to check the TCRdb D call of TRBD2. The CDR3 spans 16 residues. CDR1 and CDR2 from the germline V gene are LNHNV and YYDKDF (reference sequence). CDR3 amino acids: CATSRGAGGTYNEQFF.

The chain carries TRBV12-3 or TRBV12-4 and TRBJ1-6. The CDR3 extends over 13 amino acids. The CDR3 protein is CATQTGHNSPLHF.